The 23 T cell receptor beta chains given below trace back to one sample, sequenced in a study of T cell responses to AZD1222 COVID-19 vaccine. The method was immunoSEQ multiplex PCR; TCRdb's version includes in-frame clones alone and lacks a portion of them. The sample includes 100,000 to 130,000 clones, roughly nine tenths of them seen just once. Here the sequenced sample was peripheral blood, taken 28 days after the second AZD1222 dose. The receptors derive from an adult who received the AZD1222 COVID-19 vaccine.

The V and J genes are TRBV5-1 and TRBJ1-2, with D possibly being TRBD1 (5 bases). The CDR3 sequence is 17 residues long. CDR1 is SGHRS and CDR2 is YFSETQ in the germline V gene. Trimming removed 0 bases at V and 7 bases at J, with 22 bases between. CDR3 loop: CASSLGGAGTPAGGYTF. CDR3 nucleotides: TGCGCCAGCAGCTTGGGCGGGGCCGGGACCCCCGCCGGTGGCTACACCTTC.

The J gene is TRBJ2-7, the V gene TRBV18; TRBD1 matches 7 bases. The germline CDR1 and CDR2 sequences are KGHSH and LQKENI. Unmatched junction bases numbered 4, after V lost 0 bases and J lost 2 bases. The CDR3 is 15 amino acids. This CDR3 reads CASSPPGGATYEQYF. In nucleotides, the CDR3 is TGTGCCAGCTCACCACCAGGGGGCGCGACCTACGAGCAGTACTTC.

This clone appeared once. The rearrangement uses TRBV5-6 and TRBJ2-7, with unresolved D. Per the germline V gene, CDR1 is SGHDT and CDR2 is YYEEEE. CDR3 length: 12 residues. V was trimmed by 3 bases and J by 6 bases, leaving 10 bases between them. The CDR3 reads CASSWAAGEQYF. The CDR3 DNA is TGTGCCAGCAGCTGGGCGGCTGGCGAGCAGTACTTC.

The gene calls are TRBV7-8 and TRBJ2-5, with TRBD1 identical over 7 bases. CDR1 SGHVS and CDR2 FQNEAQ come from the germline V gene. Losses at the gene ends were 4 bases for V and 1 base for J; bases not matched to a gene: 12. This CDR3 has 17 residues. The CDR3 loop reads CASSSPPLDRVQETQYF. In DNA, the CDR3 is TGTGCCAGCAGCTCCCCACCTCTCGACAGGGTCCAAGAGACCCAGTACTTC.

The chain has TRBV12-3 or TRBV12-4 and TRBJ1-1; TRBD1 matches 7 bases. The CDR3 covers 11 residues. The junction had 3 bases not matched to a gene; V was cut back by 3 bases and J by 11 bases. The CDR3 DNA follows: TGTGCCAGCAGTTTTACAGGGGCGGCTTTCTTT. Translating it yields CASSFTGAAFF.

V and J are TRBV19 and TRBJ1-1; maybe TRBD1 (5 bases). This CDR3 has 13 amino acids. CDR1 is LNHDA, CDR2 SQIVND, per germline (reference sequence). Trimming pared 5 bases from V and 3 bases from J, leaving 10 bases between. The CDR3 is CASSAGRDTEAFF. CDR3 bases: TGTGCCAGTAGTGCAGGGAGGGACACTGAAGCTTTCTTT.

This clone has just one count. V and J are TRBV5-1 and TRBJ1-6; no clear D. Germline V gives CDR1 SGHRS, CDR2 YFSETQ. This CDR3 spans 13 amino acids. Trimming removed 1 base at V and 7 bases at J, with 6 bases between. The CDR3 region has the DNA TGCGCCAGCAGCTTGCAAGAAAATTCACCCCTCCACTTT. It codes for CASSLQENSPLHF. The entire variable domain, with the rest obtained from reference TRBV5-1 and TRBJ1-6, is as follows: KAGVTQTPRYLIKTRGQQVTLSCSPISGHRSVSWYQQTPGQGLQFLFEYFSETQRNKGNFPGRFSGRQFSNSRSEMNVSTLELGDSALYLCASSLQENSPLHFGNGTRLTVT.

The J gene is TRBJ2-7, the V gene TRBV14, with 9 bases identical to TRBD2. CDR1 SGHDN and CDR2 FVKESK come from the germline V gene. The V gene end was trimmed by 2 bases and the J gene end by 0 bases; junction bases not matched to a gene: 2. This CDR3 spans 15 amino acids. The CDR3 loop is CASSQRAGGSYEQYF. The CDR3 bases are TGTGCCAGCAGCCAAAGAGCGGGGGGCTCCTACGAGCAGTACTTC.

The genes are TRBV5-6 and TRBJ1-2; possible D gene TRBD1, 5 bases. Per the germline V gene, CDR1 is SGHDT and CDR2 is YYEEEE. There are 13 residues in the CDR3. Trimming stripped 1 base from V and 7 bases from J, with 11 bases between. In nucleotides, the CDR3 is TGTGCCAGCAGCTTGCAGGGAATCGGTGGCTACACCTTC. This translates into CASSLQGIGGYTF.

This sequence joins TRBV19 and TRBJ2-1; no reliable D call. Germline loops: CDR1 LNHDA, CDR2 SQIVND (reference sequence). The CDR3 has 11 amino acids. V was shortened by 6 bases and J by 4 bases, with 4 bases between the two germline ends. As DNA, the CDR3 is TGTGCCAGTAGCTCATACAATGAGCAGTTCTTC. It translates to CASSSYNEQFF.

The chain couples TRBV2 to TRBJ2-5; TRBD1 matches at 11 bases. Germline trimming cut 8 bases from V and 5 bases from J; bases unmatched to any gene: 19. The CDR3 is 18 residues long. CDR1 SNHLY and CDR2 FYNNEI come from the germline V gene. The CDR3, as DNA: TGTGCCAGCCTAGGTGGACAGGGGGCAACAGGGGGCAGGGAGACCCAGTACTTC. Translated, it gives CASLGGQGATGGRETQYF.

The V and J genes are TRBV5-1 and TRBJ1-6, with D uncertain. Trimming shortened V by 2 bases and J by 14 bases, and 11 bases separated the two germline ends. Germline values: CDR1 SGHRS, CDR2 YFSETQ. This CDR3 spans 12 amino acids. The CDR3 sequence: CASSFNSGALHF. In DNA, the CDR3 is TGCGCCAGCAGCTTCAACAGTGGCGCCCTCCACTTT.

The chain employs TRBV5-1 and TRBJ1-1, with 8 bases that match TRBD1. There are 16 residues in the CDR3. Trimming at V came to 4 bases and at J to 1 base, leaving 9 bases not matched to a gene. Germline lookup yields CDR1 SGHRS and CDR2 YFSETQ. CDR3 protein: CASSPGMGQANTEAFF. The CDR3 DNA reads as TGCGCCAGCAGCCCAGGAATGGGACAGGCGAACACTGAAGCTTTCTTT.

The chain carries TRBV5-6 and TRBJ1-3; no clear D. Germline CDR1 is SGHDT and CDR2 is YYEEEE. V lost 5 bases and J lost 3, with 9 bases in between. The CDR3 sequence is 13 residues long. DNA for the CDR3: TGTGCCAGCAGGTTTACCGGTGGAAACACCATATATTTT. Protein product: CASRFTGGNTIYF.

The CDR3 nucleotides read TGTGCCAGCGGGGGCAGGGAGAACACTGAAGCTTTCTTT. This codes for CASGGRENTEAFF. This chain connects TRBV6-5 to TRBJ1-1; tentatively, D is TRBD1 (6 bases). There are 13 residues in the CDR3. The V and J ends lost 8 bases and 1 base respectively, with 11 bases between them. Germline values: CDR1 MNHEY, CDR2 SVGAGI.

The chain couples TRBV18 to TRBJ1-3, with D perhaps matching TRBD1 (6 bases). CDR3 length: 15 residues. CDR1 and CDR2 (germline): KGHSH, LQKENI. Trimming removed 8 bases from V and 0 bases from J, with 14 bases in between. The CDR3 protein is CASGGGQISGNTIYF. The CDR3 DNA reads as TGTGCCAGCGGGGGCGGGCAGATCTCTGGAAACACCATATATTTT.

The chain uses TRBV5-4 and TRBJ1-6; D gene unclear. Germline V lookup: CDR1 SGHNT, CDR2 YYREEE (reference sequence). The CDR3 loop spans 16 amino acids. Trimming took off 3 bases at V and 0 bases at J, with 10 bases between the two ends. DNA of the CDR3: TGTGCCAGCAGCTCCTCACCGAGCTCCTATAATTCACCCCTCCACTTT. Residues: CASSSSPSSYNSPLHF.

CDR3 nucleotides: TGTGCCAGCAAGGGGGGTCAGAGCTCCAAAAACATTCAGTACTTC. Amino acids: CASKGGQSSKNIQYF. This chain joins TRBV25-1 and TRBJ2-4; perhaps D is TRBD1 or TRBD2 (6 bases each). The CDR3 spans 15 residues. Trimming left V 7 bases short and J 2 bases short, with 15 bases between. From germline, CDR1 is MGHDK and CDR2 SYGVNS.

For the CDR3, the DNA is TGTGCCAGCAGTCCCCGGACTAGCGGGGTCTTTTACACAGATACGCAGTATTTT. Its protein product is CASSPRTSGVFYTDTQYF. The V call is TRBV2, the J call TRBJ2-3; 12 nucleotides line up with TRBD2. The CDR3 totals 18 residues. Germline trimming cut 5 bases from V and 2 bases from J; bases unmatched to any gene: 11. In germline, CDR1 is SNHLY, CDR2 FYNNEI.

The gene calls are TRBV19 and TRBJ2-5; D remains unclear. Germline V lookup: CDR1 LNHDA, CDR2 SQIVND (reference sequence). V shed 3 bases and J shed 5 bases, with 13 bases lying between them. The CDR3 is 14 amino acids. CDR3 nucleotides: TGTGCCAGTAGTATCGTAGGAGTTCGTGAGACCCAGTACTTC. This sequence encodes CASSIVGVRETQYF.

CDR3 loop: CASSQGLAGPYEQYF. CDR3 DNA: TGTGCCAGTAGCCAGGGACTAGCGGGCCCCTACGAGCAGTACTTC. The V and J genes are TRBV19 and TRBJ2-7, with TRBD2 matching 12 bases. The CDR3 extends over 15 amino acids. Germline CDR1 and CDR2: LNHDA and SQIVND (reference sequence). Trimming at V came to 6 bases and at J to 2 bases, leaving 5 bases not matched to a gene.

The J gene is TRBJ2-5, the V gene TRBV10-2, with a weak D call TRBD2 (6 bases). Deletions cut 6 bases from V and 1 base from J, with 15 bases between. The CDR3 runs to 15 residues. Germline CDR1 reads WSHSY; CDR2 reads SAAADI. This CDR3 is CASSSRLAFQETQYF. The CDR3 DNA sequence: TGCGCCAGCAGCTCCCGGCTAGCGTTCCAAGAGACCCAGTACTTC.

This rearrangement joins TRBV6-5 to TRBJ1-5; D is undetermined. Per the germline V gene, CDR1 is MNHEY and CDR2 is SVGAGI. CDR3 length equals 13 residues. The germline V and J ends were trimmed by 6 bases and 7 bases, with 13 bases remaining between them. The CDR3 loop reads CASSLRIQQPQHF. CDR3 nucleotide sequence: TGTGCCAGCAGCCTACGGATACAACAGCCCCAGCATTTT.